These T cell receptor beta chains were read from a single sample in a study of T-cell memory formation after mild COVID-19. One entry per CDR3 protein, called by TCRdb with MiXCR from the 5' RACE reads. The sample holds approximately 580,000 distinct CDR3 sequences, approximately 20% seen once. Sequenced input: PBMCs or a T cell subset sorted from them (not recorded which). All receptors derive from an adult woman who had mild COVID-19 (a few samples of this study predate the infection). Cell type and time point are not known. CDR3s include the opening cysteine and the closing phenylalanine or tryptophan. Each record gives: V gene, J gene, CDR3 length, CDR3 protein.

TRBV27	TRBJ2-1	16	CASSNTGFARVDEQFF
TRBV29-1	TRBJ1-1	13	CSAGTLVNTEAFF
TRBV14	TRBJ2-7	17	CASSRNRRGSRADEQYF
TRBV18	TRBJ1-2	14	CASSPPERNYGYTF
TRBV5-1	TRBJ2-3	15	CASSQGLGSTDTQYF
TRBV28	TRBJ1-2	13	CASRTEGYYGYTF
TRBV13	TRBJ1-6	14	CASSPDRRNSPLHF
TRBV6-6	TRBJ2-3	15	CASSPPGGGMDTQYF
TRBV7-9	TRBJ2-7	14	CASSVLAGDSEQYF
TRBV20-1	TRBJ2-3	14	CSAPGGASTDTQYF
TRBV7-2	TRBJ1-4	14	CASSSQGAREKLFF
TRBV7-9	TRBJ2-7	13	CASSSGPHYEQYF
TRBV7-2	TRBJ1-1	14	CASSLSRWNTEAFF
TRBV19	TRBJ2-7	16	CASSISGLAGIYEQYF
TRBV27	TRBJ2-7	12	CASSFSPGEQYF
TRBV2	TRBJ2-7	13	CASAGPESYEQYF
TRBV20-1	TRBJ1-5	15	CSASPLTGGGQPQHF
TRBV12-3/TRBV12-4	TRBJ2-3	15	CASRSTSGGTDTQYF
TRBV11-2	TRBJ2-1	14	CASSSRGNYNEQFF
TRBV11-2	TRBJ2-2	16	CASSSTSGTGPGELFF
TRBV20-1	TRBJ1-2	13	CSAMTEITYGYTF
TRBV5-6	TRBJ2-5	16	CASILKGRGYQETQYF
TRBV11-1	TRBJ2-5	14	CASSTRGPQETQYF
TRBV9	TRBJ2-1	15	CASSVVWGAANEQFF